The 29 T cell receptor beta chains reported below all come from one sample, sequenced in a study of T cell clonality in common variable immunodeficiency. These receptors are not linked to any known antigen. Measured with immunoSEQ multiplex PCR; TCRdb has only the in-frame clones, and not every one. This repertoire holds approximately 29,000 clones, and none appear only once. Overall study findings and caveats: Reportedly, TCR beta sequences from common variable immunodeficiency showed fewer deletions and N-nucleotide insertions.

The sequenced sample consisted of peripheral blood mononuclear cells. These receptors came from a human donor with common variable immunodeficiency.

Comment on this clone: The read ends 3 residues before the CDR3 terminus; that terminus is restored from the germline J gene. The J gene is TRBJ2-1, the V gene TRBV7-6, with 8 bases lining up with TRBD2. The J segment lost 2 bases and the V segment lost 5 bases, leaving 8 bases of the junction unmatched. This CDR3 is 16 amino acids long. Germline V gene sequence: CDR1 SGHVS, CDR2 FNYEAQ. The CDR3: CASSRLAGGAYNEQFF. CDR3 DNA (partial): TGTGCCAGCAGCCGCCTCGCCGGGGGGGCCTACAATGAG.

Concerning this clone: The CDR3 end is not reached by the read, which stops 3 residues before it; the germline J gene fills it in. This rearrangement joins TRBV7-6 to TRBJ2-7; possible D gene TRBD1, 5 bases. The V gene lost 0 bases and the J gene lost 6 bases, with 9 bases spanning the gap. Germline V gene data show CDR1 as SGHVS and CDR2 as FNYEAQ. The CDR3 runs to 13 residues. This chain's CDR3 is CASSLAADIEQYF. The CDR3 DNA, read in part, is TGTGCCAGCAGCTTAGCGGCGGACATCGAG.

For this clone: The read halts 3 residues ahead of the CDR3 end, with the missing end drawn from the germline J gene. This sequence joins TRBV30 and TRBJ2-5; 8 bases agree with TRBD2. With V trimmed by 5 bases and J by 5 bases, 10 bases remained unmatched. The CDR3 is made up of 14 amino acids. Germline-derived CDR1 and CDR2 are GTSNPN and SVGIG (reference sequence). The covered CDR3 bases are TGTGCCTGGTCCGCCGGGGGGGCCCGGGAGACC. Translating gives CAWSAGGARET. From start to end, the CDR3 is CAWSAGGARETQYF.

This clone was seen a few times. The read gets to within 3 residues of the CDR3 end, and the germline J gene fills in the rest. This rearrangement joins TRBV18 to TRBJ1-1, with TRBD1 matching over 7 bases. In germline, CDR1 is KGHSH, CDR2 LQKENI. This CDR3 is 19 amino acids long. V was clipped by 1 base and J by 0 bases; unmatched bases: 14. Incomplete CDR3 DNA: TGTGCCAGCTCACCACTCAGGGGGGAGACACGAACTATGAACACTGAA. Translating gives CASSPLRGETRTMNTE. The CDR3 as a whole reads CASSPLRGETRTMNTEAFF.

About this clone itself: The CDR3 is cut off 3 residues early in the read; its end comes from the germline J gene. The chain is built from TRBV20-1 and TRBJ2-5; the D gene is possibly TRBD2 (6 bases). The germline V and J ends were trimmed by 5 bases and 5 bases, with 18 bases remaining between them. The CDR3 consists of 14 residues. The germline CDR1 and CDR2 sequences are DFQATT and SNEGSKA (reference sequence). Partial CDR3 DNA: TGCAGTGCTCGATTTCTAGCGACCCGGGAGACC. Translation: CSARFLATRET. The CDR3 in full is CSARFLATRETQYF.

This clone was found many times. Coverage ceases 3 residues before the CDR3 finishes, and the germline J gene fills in the end. The V and J genes are TRBV7-3 and TRBJ2-2; the D gene is possibly TRBD2 (7 bases). Germline assignment: CDR1 SGHTA and CDR2 FQGTGA. The V end lost 4 bases, the J end lost 1 base, and 16 bases lay between the germline ends. The length of the CDR3 is 17 residues. CDR3 sequence reads: CASSYSVGGLNTGELFF. CDR3 bases read: TGTGCCAGCAGCTACTCTGTCGGGGGGCTGAACACCGGGGAG.

This clone showed up just a few times. The CDR3 is cut off 3 residues early in the read; its end comes from the germline J gene. The chain couples TRBV2 to TRBJ2-7; a possible D gene is TRBD1 (5 bases). Per the germline V gene, CDR1 is SNHLY and CDR2 is FYNNEI. Deletions cut 7 bases from V and 4 bases from J, with 14 bases between. The CDR3 contains 13 residues. Partial CDR3 DNA: TGTGCCAGCAAAACAGGAGACGCATACGAG. Translation gives CASKTGDAYE. The whole CDR3 protein reads CASKTGDAYEQYF.

This clone has only a few counts. Read data end 3 residues before the CDR3 end; the end is taken from the germline J gene. The J gene is TRBJ1-3, the V gene TRBV30, with 8 bases aligning to TRBD1. This CDR3 is 16 amino acids long. Germline loops: CDR1 GTSNPN, CDR2 SVGIG (reference sequence). Germline trimming cut 3 bases from V and 0 bases from J; bases unmatched to any gene: 7. CDR3 DNA, as far as it was read: TGTGCCTGGAGAGGGTGGGACAGGAGCTCTGGAAACACC. Protein: CAWRGWDRSSGNT. The whole CDR3 reads CAWRGWDRSSGNTIYF.

This clone was detected a few times. The sequence runs out 3 residues before the end of the CDR3; the remainder is reconstructed from the germline J gene. The chain couples TRBV30 to TRBJ2-1; the match to TRBD2 covers 13 bases. Germline V lookup: CDR1 GTSNPN, CDR2 SVGIG (reference sequence). The trim removed 3 bases at V and 4 bases at J, leaving 6 bases unmatched. The length of the CDR3 is 16 residues. Incomplete CDR3 DNA: TGTGCCTGGAGCTATCGGACTAGCGGGGGATACAATGAG. Its protein product is CAWSYRTSGGYNE. The CDR3 in full is CAWSYRTSGGYNEQFF.

This clone was detected a few times. The observed sequence ends 3 residues before the CDR3 terminus, with the missing tail filled in from the germline J gene. V is TRBV18 and J is TRBJ1-1; D is possibly TRBD1 (6 bases). Germline assignment: CDR1 KGHSH and CDR2 LQKENI. This CDR3 spans 14 amino acids. Trimming left V 1 base short and J 6 bases short, with 12 bases between. Incomplete CDR3 DNA: TGTGCCAGCTCACCACAATCAGGGGCGTCTGAA. This codes for CASSPQSGASE. The whole CDR3 sequence is CASSPQSGASEAFF.

This clone has more than one count but fewer than ten. The read ends 3 residues before the CDR3 terminus; that terminus is restored from the germline J gene. V is TRBV7-9 and J is TRBJ2-3; 9 bases agree with TRBD2. V lost 5 bases to trimming and J lost 4 bases; unmatched junction nucleotides: 7. This CDR3 region has 15 residues. Germline V CDR1 and CDR2: SEHNR, FQNEAQ (reference sequence). The CDR3 DNA, read in part, is TGTGCCAGCAGCCTCCTGGTAGCGGGGGCAGATACG. This encodes CASSLLVAGADT. The CDR3 in its entirety is CASSLLVAGADTQYF.

A remark on this clone: Read data end 3 residues before the CDR3 end; the end is taken from the germline J gene. The chain carries TRBV30 and TRBJ2-7, with D unresolved. The V end was cut by 1 base, the J end by 4 bases, with 8 bases between. Per germline, CDR1 GTSNPN and CDR2 SVGIG (reference sequence). The CDR3 spans 12 residues. The CDR3 protein is CAWSAQLYEQYF. The CDR3 bases that were read are TGTGCCTGGAGTGCCCAACTATACGAG.

This clone occurred a few times. The CDR3 is cut off 3 residues early in the read; its end comes from the germline J gene. This rearrangement joins TRBV19 to TRBJ1-3; possible D gene TRBD1, 6 bases. CDR1 LNHDA and CDR2 SQIVND come from the germline V gene (reference sequence). V lost 1 base, J lost 3 bases, and 7 bases lay in between. CDR3 length: 14 residues. The covered CDR3 bases are TGTGCCAGTAGTATAGGGGGGCTTGGAAACACC. Translation: CASSIGGLGNT. The complete CDR3 protein is CASSIGGLGNTIYF.

In its sample, this clone was seen a few times. The CDR3 end lies 3 residues beyond the end of the read and is filled in from the germline J gene. The chain combines TRBV6-2 or TRBV6-3 with TRBJ2-3, with 8 bases fitting TRBD2. Germline V gene sequence: CDR1 MNHEY, CDR2 SVGEGT. The CDR3 contains 14 residues. Losses at the gene ends were 6 bases for V and 0 bases for J; bases not matched to a gene: 2. CDR3 DNA (partial): TGTGCCAGCAGCGCGGGGGGCAGCACAGATACG. Its translation: CASSAGGSTDT. The whole CDR3 is CASSAGGSTDTQYF.

To note about this clone: The read stops 3 residues short of the end of the CDR3; the missing end is completed from the germline J gene. This chain uses TRBV18 with TRBJ1-5, with a possible D match to TRBD1 (5 bases). Germline CDR1 and CDR2: KGHSH and LQKENI. The CDR3 extends over 14 amino acids. With 3 bases removed from V and 2 bases from J, the gap between germline ends came to 8 bases. CDR3: CASSPGGGNQPQHF. The covered CDR3 bases are TGTGCCAGCTCACCGGGGGGTGGCAATCAGCCC.

This clone was counted ten times or more. The read terminates 3 residues ahead of where the CDR3 ends, so the germline J gene completes it. This chain uses TRBV20-1 with TRBJ1-2, with D possibly TRBD1 on 5 matching bases. V was trimmed by 3 bases and J by 6 bases, leaving 11 bases between them. CDR1 is DFQATT and CDR2 is SNEGSKA in the germline V gene (reference sequence). The CDR3 runs to 12 residues. This CDR3 is CSARDTAHGYTF. The DNA read from the CDR3 is TGCAGTGCTAGGGACACAGCTCATGGC.

Note on this clone: The CDR3 end lies 3 residues beyond the end of the read and is filled in from the germline J gene. The rearrangement links TRBV20-1 to TRBJ2-1, with a possible D match to TRBD1 (6 bases). The CDR3 runs 15 residues. The germline V gene has CDR1 DFQATT and CDR2 SNEGSKA (reference sequence). Trimming left V 0 bases short and J 6 bases short, with 15 bases between. The sequenced CDR3 bases are TGCAGTGCTAGAGATTTGAGGGGGTCCCCCAATGAG. Its translation: CSARDLRGSPNE. Given in full, the CDR3 is CSARDLRGSPNEQFF.

This clone was counted only a few times. The read stops 3 residues short of the end of the CDR3; the missing end is completed from the germline J gene. The genes are TRBV5-6 and TRBJ2-7, with a tentative D call TRBD1 (7 bases). The CDR3 contains 13 residues. Per the germline V gene, CDR1 is SGHDT and CDR2 is YYEEEE. Between the trimmed V and J ends, which lost 0 bases and 5 bases, there was a span of 9 bases. The CDR3 bases that were read are TGTGCCAGCAGCTTGGGCAGGGGGGACGAG. As protein: CASSLGRGDE. The CDR3 in full is CASSLGRGDEQYF.

This clone was seen repeatedly, ten times or more. The sequence runs out 3 residues before the end of the CDR3; the remainder is reconstructed from the germline J gene. V usage is TRBV5-1 and J usage is TRBJ2-1; 8 bases agree with TRBD1. The junction had 9 bases not matched to a gene; V was cut back by 4 bases and J by 6 bases. This CDR3 comprises 15 residues. The germline gives CDR1 SGHRS, CDR2 YFSETQ. The DNA read from the CDR3 is TGCGCCAGCAGCACAAGGACAGGGTCCCCCAATGAG. It codes for CASSTRTGSPNE. The full CDR3 is CASSTRTGSPNEQFF.

This clone was observed a handful of times. The read terminates 3 residues before the CDR3 end, so the remaining end is supplied by the germline J gene. V is TRBV30 and J is TRBJ2-7, with 9 bases identical to TRBD1. Germline loops: CDR1 GTSNPN, CDR2 SVGIG (reference sequence). Losses at the gene ends were 3 bases for V and 6 bases for J; bases not matched to a gene: 15. CDR3 size: 16 residues. The CDR3: CAWRGSGTGIPGEQYF. The part of the CDR3 DNA that was read is TGTGCCTGGAGGGGGTCGGGGACAGGGATTCCCGGCGAG.

This clone appeared a few times. The sequenced fragment ends 3 residues before the CDR3 boundary, so the rest is inferred from the germline J gene. This chain joins TRBV6-1 and TRBJ1-1; possible D gene TRBD1, 6 bases. There are 16 residues in the CDR3. Germline CDR1 is MNHNS and CDR2 is SASEGT. Between the trimmed V and J ends, which lost 2 bases and 2 bases, there was a span of 15 bases. The CDR3 DNA, read in part, is TGTGCCAGCAGTGAATTCTGGGGGCCGCTAAACACTGAA. It codes for CASSEFWGPLNTE. The full CDR3 protein is CASSEFWGPLNTEAFF.

In the case of this clone: With the read ending 3 residues before the CDR3 end, the germline J gene is used to fill in that end. The chain joins TRBV7-9 to TRBJ2-7; a weak D match, TRBD2 (6 bases). V was clipped by 4 bases and J by 3 bases, with 16 bases between them. In germline, CDR1 is SEHNR, CDR2 FQNEAQ (reference sequence). The CDR3 has 15 amino acids. CDR3 amino acids: CASSSGETGSYEQYF. The covered CDR3 bases are TGTGCCAGCAGCTCCGGGGAAACCGGGAGCTACGAG.

On this clone itself: The read terminates 3 residues before the CDR3 end, so the remaining end is supplied by the germline J gene. The V and J genes are TRBV5-6 and TRBJ1-2, with D unclear. Germline V lookup: CDR1 SGHDT, CDR2 YYEEEE. V lost 0 bases and J 1 base, leaving 7 bases between the germline ends. This CDR3 comprises 14 residues. This chain's CDR3 is CASSLVQINYGYTF. CDR3 DNA (partial): TGTGCCAGCAGCTTGGTCCAGATTAACTATGGC. Drawing the rest from reference TRBV5-6 and TRBJ1-2, the complete variable domain is DAGVTQSPTHLIKTRGQQVTLRCSPKSGHDTVSWYQQALGQGPQFIFQYYEEEERQRGNFPDRFSGHQFPNYSSELNVNALLLGDSALYLCASSLVQINYGYTFGSGTRLTVV.

This clone was counted a few times. The CDR3 loop reads CAFTNTGELFF. The sequenced part of the CDR3 DNA is TGTGCCTTTACGAACACCGGGGAG. V gene TRBV30 combines with J gene TRBJ2-2; the D is unclear. The read halts 3 residues ahead of the CDR3 end, with the missing end drawn from the germline J gene. Germline V gene sequence: CDR1 GTSNPN, CDR2 SVGIG (reference sequence). V was cut by 7 bases and J by 0 bases, with 3 bases left in between. CDR3 length equals 11 residues.

The sample holds a few counts of this clone. Sequencing ends 3 residues short of the CDR3 end; the germline J gene provides the rest. The J gene is TRBJ2-2, the V gene TRBV19, with a weak D call TRBD1 (6 bases). Germline values: CDR1 LNHDA, CDR2 SQIVND (reference sequence). Trimming took off 2 bases at V and 0 bases at J, with 10 bases between the two ends. This CDR3 spans 16 amino acids. This CDR3 reads CASSISRTANTGELFF. The sequenced CDR3 bases are TGTGCCAGTAGTATATCCCGGACAGCGAACACCGGGGAG.

This clone was seen repeatedly, ten times or more. The DNA ends 3 residues before the CDR3 does, and the rest of the CDR3 is filled in from the germline J gene. This chain links TRBV7-2 with TRBJ2-7; maybe TRBD1 (5 bases). This CDR3 comprises 14 residues. Germline V gene sequence: CDR1 SGHTA, CDR2 FQGNSA. V lost 1 base to trimming and J lost 3 bases, with 10 bases between them. The CDR3 sequence: CASSLEDRGYEQYF. Incomplete CDR3 DNA: TGTGCCAGCAGCTTAGAAGACAGAGGCTACGAG.

This clone was detected only a few times. The CDR3 extends 3 residues past the end of the read, so its final part is completed from the germline J gene. J is TRBJ1-2 and V is TRBV7-8; D may be TRBD1 (5 bases). The CDR3 consists of 15 residues. Trimming left V 5 bases short and J 1 base short, with 14 bases between. Germline values: CDR1 SGHVS, CDR2 FQNEAQ. CDR3 bases read: TGTGCCAGCAGCATTGGGGGGATTGGTAACTATGGC. Translating gives CASSIGGIGNYG. The full CDR3 reads CASSIGGIGNYGYTF. Using reference TRBV7-8 and TRBJ1-2 for the parts outside the CDR3, the full variable domain is GAGVSQSPRYKVAKRGQDVALRCDPISGHVSLFWYQQALGQGPEFLTYFQNEAQLDKSGLPSDRFFAERPEGSVSTLKIQRTQQEDSAVYLCASSIGGIGNYGYTFGSGTRLTVV.

This clone has a handful of counts. The read finishes 3 residues shy of the CDR3 end, and the germline J gene is used to complete it. The rearrangement joins TRBV19 to TRBJ1-2; D gene ambiguous. CDR1 and CDR2 from the germline V gene are LNHDA and SQIVND (reference sequence). The CDR3 is made up of 14 amino acids. Trimming removed 1 base at V and 5 bases at J, with 11 bases between. This CDR3 reads CASSIGWQDYGYTF. CDR3 DNA (partial): TGTGCCAGTAGTATAGGATGGCAGGATTATGGC.

This clone was picked up many times. The CDR3 end lies 3 residues beyond the end of the read and is filled in from the germline J gene. The rearrangement joins TRBV10-3 to TRBJ1-1, with 10 bases matching TRBD1. Looked up from germline, CDR1 is ENHRY and CDR2 is SYGVKD. The CDR3 runs 15 residues. Trimming at V came to 2 bases and at J to 3 bases, leaving 3 bases not matched to a gene. The sequenced part of the CDR3 DNA is TGTGCCATCAGTGAGGCTGGGACAGGGGACACTGAA. It is translated as CAISEAGTGDTE. The CDR3 in its entirety is CAISEAGTGDTEAFF.